The sequence of this T cell receptor beta chain was determined in a study of identical twins (dated by TCRdb to about 2016). About the investigation overall: To test whether fetal clonotypes persist, this study deep-sequenced TCR alpha and beta repertoires from monozygotic twins, from unrelated adults of various ages, and from cord blood. To rule out contamination, the twin experiments were replicated at different times with different library preparation protocols.

Results the study describes overall, beyond this receptor: Fewer insertions were carried by abundant cord blood beta clonotypes, a similar but weaker trend appeared in young adult naive repertoires, and no such trend appeared in memory repertoires. A weaker excess of twin sharing was found in beta out-of-frame sequences because the signal-to-noise ratio was lowered by fewer shared sequences. Out-of-frame TCR alpha sequences shared between twins showed an excess of low generation-probability sequences compared with coincidental sharing between unrelated individuals. Out-of-frame TCR alpha sharing in monozygotic twins was systematically underestimated by recombination models, whereas sharing between unrelated individuals was in agreement with the recombination models. Because the same donors could not be followed over many years, the conclusions relied on cross-sectional statistical analysis. Zero-insertion analyses could be partly confounded by invariant T cells such as MAIT and iNKT, though diverse VJ usage argued against such confounding for most clonotypes.

Only healthy Caucasian donors were included. The twin cohort consisted of three pairs of female monozygotic twins, all aged about 18 to 30 years. Peripheral blood mononuclear cells were the source from which RNA for the TCR libraries was isolated. From cysteine to phenylalanine, the CDR3 is 16 amino acids long. Solely the CDR3 DNA is kept, with 48 bases framed from the first base. V loses 4 bases of germline sequence and J loses 0 bases, and the interval between the two ends is 12 bases. The library was generated by 5' RACE. TCRdb names Illumina HiSeq 2000 as the instrument used. A universal primer binding site was introduced by template switching, and a unique molecular identifier was present in the final cDNA, enabling accurate counting of TCR cDNA molecules. Specific primers in the conserved constant-segment region were used to synthesize first-strand cDNA for the TCR alpha and beta chains. To control for contamination, each cDNA library was double barcoded with a SMART-Mk sample barcode plus Illumina barcodes. TruSeq adapter sequences, together with Illumina sample barcodes, were added in two successive PCR steps. TCR alpha and beta cDNA libraries were sequenced on the Illumina HiSeq platform with custom primers. Under the source paper's analysis protocol: MiGEC processed the raw reads to extract unique molecular identifiers, while MiXCR was used to determine the CDR3 positions. Recombination models were inferred per individual with the repgenHMM and IGoR tools using an EM algorithm. The tcR package in R was used for shared clonotype analysis, with sharing normalized by the product of cloneset sizes. To study raw recombination free of thymic and clonal selection effects, out-of-frame nonproductive sequences were analyzed. The raw public data were reprocessed by TCRdb itself: fastp quality trimming at Q25, MiXCR clonotype calling, in-frame beta chains only. Identical CDR3 protein sequences are pooled into one entry, listed with their most common genes and DNA. The V and J calls were not made by the authors but by TCRdb's processing. Here the sample has some 900,000 distinct CDR3 sequences; 12% occur a single time. The ten largest clones take up roughly 1.5% of the sample.

This clonotype has just a few counts. Its recognized antigen is unknown. No much larger clonotype is one base removed from it; base qualities were not supplied. The same sample was also used in a study of yellow fever vaccine responses in identical twins. The second paper states: The authors reported that the T cell response to vaccination in identical twins appeared partly convergent and partly personalized. In the study, vaccine-responding T cell clones were precisely tracked in identical twins.

The specimen sequenced was PBMCs. This sequence originates from a woman aged 18-29 years in good health. This chain is built from TRBV12-3 or TRBV12-4 and TRBJ2-2, with the D assignment possibly TRBD1 or TRBD2, given 5 matching bases for each. The CDR3 protein: CASSSGTVTNTGELFF. In nucleotide form, the sequence is TGTGCCAGCAGTTCTGGGACCGTTACGAACACCGGGGAGCTGTTTTTT.